This T cell receptor (beta chain) was obtained from a study of response to subunit inactivated influenza vaccine. Broader study findings: Authors suggested seasonal influenza vaccinations each recruit few new T cells.

V lost 8 bases to trimming and J lost 3 bases, with 8 bases between them. There are 11 residues in the CDR3. From the RT-PCR reads, TCRdb called clonotypes with MiXCR, one entry per CDR3 protein. The sample shows about 780,000 distinct CDR3 sequences, around 18% of them seen only once. This clonotype has a handful of counts. Its specificity is unknown. This receptor was obtained from a middle-aged man who received an inactivated influenza vaccine. This material consisted of PBMCs from blood, taken 4 to 6 days after vaccination. The chain has TRBV12-3 or TRBV12-4 and TRBJ2-7; no reliable D call. CDR3 sequence reads: CASSGLYEQYF. CDR3 DNA sequence: TGTGCCAGCTCCGGCCTCTACGAGCAGTACTTC.